One TCR beta chain is described in this entry. Its antigen remains unidentified. Repertoires were generated with immunoSEQ multiplex PCR, while TCRdb's copy carries only in-frame clones and drops some. The table has around 130,000 clones, roughly 90% seen once. This CDR3 has 14 amino acids. V was cut by 7 bases and J by 3 bases, with 15 bases left in between. The germline gives CDR1 SNHLY, CDR2 FYNNEI. This entry is derived from a study of T cell responses to AZD1222 COVID-19 vaccine. Findings and limits, study-wide: Repertoires in all cases were sampled only once the peak T cell response had passed.

The TCR was taken from an adult in good health. V is TRBV2 and J is TRBJ1-2; D not certain. The sequencing here drew on peripheral blood, taken on day 0 of AZD1222 vaccination. CDR3 DNA: TGTGCCAGCAATCCGGGCTCCGGGGACTATGGCTACACCTTC. Its translation: CASNPGSGDYGYTF.